This entry lists 31 T cell receptor beta chains sequenced from one sample in a study of cytomegalovirus exposure and HLA in healthy donors. Both 60 Vbeta primers and 13 Jbeta primers went into the PCR. The repertoire was sequenced with immunoSEQ multiplex PCR; TCRdb's copy has only in-frame clones and lacks some. Of 200,000 to 250,000 clones in the sample, approximately 80% were seen once. Sequenced: PBMCs. Receptors were obtained from a woman between 40 and 50 years old in good health and CMV-seronegative.

This chain links TRBV11-2 with TRBJ2-7, with D tentatively TRBD1 (6 bases). CDR1 is SGHAT and CDR2 is FQNNGV in the germline V gene. CDR3 length: 14 residues. Trimming took off 4 bases at V and 0 bases at J, with 10 bases between the two ends. CDR3 in amino acids: CASSSAGDSYEQYF. The DNA for the CDR3 is TGTGCCAGCAGCTCGGCAGGGGACTCCTACGAGCAGTACTTC.

CDR3 sequence: CASSPPAGQGNRRSTEAFF. The CDR3 nucleotides read TGCGCCAGCAGCCCGCCGGCTGGACAGGGGAACCGGCGGAGCACTGAAGCTTTCTTT. V is TRBV5-1 and J is TRBJ1-1; 9 bases agree with TRBD1. Trimming took 4 bases from V and 4 from J; bases not matched to a gene: 20. This CDR3 has 19 residues. CDR1 and CDR2 (germline): SGHRS, YFSETQ.

The chain recombines TRBV12-5 with TRBJ1-5; 7 positions match TRBD1. CDR3 length: 14 amino acids. V shed 5 bases, J shed 7 bases, and the junction held 8 bases outside the gene matches. CDR1 and CDR2 (germline): LGHNT, FRNRAP. The CDR3 sequence: CASGVTGERQPQHF. CDR3 coding DNA: TGTGCTAGTGGTGTAACAGGGGAGCGGCAGCCCCAGCATTTT.

The rearrangement links TRBV12-2 to TRBJ2-1; the table calls TRBD1, which could not be checked here. TRBV12-2 is marked as a pseudogene. CDR3 size: 21 residues. The CDR3 loop is CASRFKRDREVYRVGRDEQFF. DNA for the CDR3: TGTGCAAGTCGCTTTAAAAGGGACAGGGAAGTCTACCGTGTTGGGAGAGATGAGCAGTTCTTC.

The chain joins TRBV5-1 to TRBJ1-4, with a possible D match to TRBD1 (6 bases). Looked up from germline, CDR1 is SGHRS and CDR2 is YFSETQ. This CDR3 is built from 14 residues. The V end lost 2 bases, the J end lost 4 bases, and 9 bases lay between the germline ends. CDR3 protein: CASSFAQGNEKLFF. CDR3 in DNA: TGCGCCAGCAGCTTCGCACAGGGTAATGAAAAACTGTTTTTT.

The chain links TRBV4-3 to TRBJ2-2, with 7 bases matching TRBD1. CDR1 LGHNA and CDR2 YSLEER come from the germline V gene. V lost 2 bases and J lost 5; bases outside the gene matches: 5. The CDR3 is 15 residues long. This CDR3 is CASSQLNRGTGELFF. The CDR3 DNA sequence: TGCGCCAGCAGCCAACTAAACAGGGGTACCGGGGAGCTGTTTTTT.

The chain recombines TRBV2 with TRBJ2-6; TRBD2 aligns across 12 bases. From germline, CDR1 is SNHLY and CDR2 FYNNEI. V lost 4 bases and J lost 5; bases outside the gene matches: 12. This CDR3 is built from 19 residues. The CDR3 sequence is CASSGASGGVGIRANVLTF. The CDR3 DNA is TGTGCCAGCAGTGGGGCTAGCGGGGGGGTGGGTATTAGGGCCAACGTCCTGACTTTC.

This clone came up a few times. This sequence joins TRBV7-2 and TRBJ1-2, with D hard to call. Trimming cost V 5 bases and J 4 bases, with 11 bases left between them. The CDR3 loop spans 13 amino acids. The V gene's germline CDR1 is SGHTA and CDR2 FQGNSA. The CDR3 here is CASSQTFTYGYTF. DNA of the CDR3: TGTGCCAGCAGCCAGACATTTACCTATGGCTACACCTTC. Full variable domain (missing parts from reference TRBV7-2 and TRBJ1-2): GAGVSQSPSNKVTEKGKDVELRCDPISGHTALYWYRQSLGQGLEFLIYFQGNSAPDKSGLPSDRFSAERTGGSVSTLTIQRTQQEDSAVYLCASSQTFTYGYTFGSGTRLTVV.

The chain couples TRBV6-1 to TRBJ1-6; unclear D gene. V gave up 7 bases and J gave up 10 bases, with 17 bases separating them. The CDR3 totals 14 residues. CDR1 and CDR2 (germline): MNHNS, SASEGT. CDR3 nucleotide sequence: TGTGCCAGCACCCAGGAAGTTCTTAAATCACCCCTCCACTTT. Translated: CASTQEVLKSPLHF.

The CDR3 DNA reads TGTGCCAGCTCACCAAGGGGAATAAACTATGGCTACACCTTC. Amino acids: CASSPRGINYGYTF. This sequence joins TRBV18 and TRBJ1-2; a possible D gene is TRBD1 (5 bases). The V end was cut by 2 bases, the J end by 2 bases, with 9 bases between. This CDR3 contains 14 residues. Germline CDR1 is KGHSH and CDR2 is LQKENI.

This clone was seen only a few times. In DNA, the CDR3 is TGTGCCAGCAGTCTTCCAGGGATCGGGGAAAAACTGTTTTTT. Amino acid sequence: CASSLPGIGEKLFF. The V call is TRBV7-9, the J call TRBJ1-4; a weak D match, TRBD1 (5 bases). The length of the CDR3 is 14 residues. Trimming removed 6 bases from V and 8 bases from J, with 16 bases in between. Germline CDR1 is SEHNR and CDR2 is FQNEAQ (reference sequence).

This clone appeared a few times. The rearrangement uses TRBV5-4 and TRBJ1-5; tentatively, D is TRBD1 (6 bases). The CDR3 contains 14 residues. V was shortened by 2 bases and J by 5 bases, with 11 bases between the two germline ends. Per germline, CDR1 SGHNT and CDR2 YYREEE (reference sequence). CDR3 residues: CASSLEGVDQPQHF. The CDR3 DNA reads as TGTGCCAGCAGCTTAGAGGGGGTTGATCAGCCCCAGCATTTT.

This rearrangement joins TRBV9 to TRBJ2-7; 10 positions agree with TRBD2. This CDR3 is 16 amino acids long. Germline CDR1 reads SGDLS; CDR2 reads YYNGEE. With 4 bases clipped from V and 1 base from J, the junction kept 8 bases outside the gene matches. For the CDR3, the DNA is TGTGCCAGCAGCCCCCGGGTAGCGGGGGGTTCCTACGAGCAGTACTTC. Residues: CASSPRVAGGSYEQYF.

V gene TRBV15 combines with J gene TRBJ2-3, with D perhaps matching TRBD2 (5 bases). The germline V gene encodes CDR1 LNHNV and CDR2 YYDKDF (reference sequence). Trimming shortened V by 0 bases and J by 5 bases, and 15 bases separated the two germline ends. CDR3 size: 16 residues. CDR3 DNA: TGTGCCACCAGCAGAGAGGTGCGGCAACGGGGAGATACGCAGTATTTT. Its translation is CATSREVRQRGDTQYF.

The rearrangement joins TRBV2 to TRBJ2-5, with TRBD1 matching over 9 bases. Germline CDR1 reads SNHLY; CDR2 reads FYNNEI. CDR3 length equals 14 residues. The V and J ends lost 6 bases and 5 bases, in that order; junction bases with no gene match: 7. In DNA form, the CDR3 reads TGTGCCAGCAGCTATACAGGGGGCGCGGAGACCCAGTACTTC. As protein: CASSYTGGAETQYF. Looking up the rest from reference TRBV2 and TRBJ2-5 gives the full variable domain: EPEVTQTPSHQVTQMGQEVILRCVPISNHLYFYWYRQILGQKVEFLVSFYNNEISEKSEIFDDQFSVERPDGSNFTLKIRSTKLEDSAMYFCASSYTGGAETQYFGPGTRLLVL.

The rearrangement uses TRBV2 and TRBJ2-7; 11 bases are shared with TRBD2. The germline gives CDR1 SNHLY, CDR2 FYNNEI. The length of the CDR3 is 16 residues. V dropped 6 bases and J dropped 0; count of bases not matched to a gene: 7. CDR3 protein: CASSHLLAGVSYEQYF. In nucleotides, the CDR3 is TGTGCCAGCAGCCATCTACTAGCGGGGGTCTCCTACGAGCAGTACTTC.

This chain connects TRBV19 to TRBJ1-1, with 8 bases that match TRBD1. Germline V gives CDR1 LNHDA, CDR2 SQIVND (reference sequence). This CDR3 spans 14 amino acids. V was pared by 3 bases and J by 4 bases, with 4 bases of the junction left unmatched. The CDR3 region has the DNA TGTGCCAGTAGTATCCCAGGGGGCCCCACTGAAGCTTTCTTT. Translation: CASSIPGGPTEAFF.

The rearrangement uses TRBV5-1 and TRBJ2-1; maybe TRBD2 (5 bases). V was pared by 2 bases and J by 4 bases, with 7 bases between. The CDR3 covers 13 residues. Germline CDR1 and CDR2: SGHRS and YFSETQ. The CDR3 reads CASSLTGYNEQFF. DNA of the CDR3: TGCGCCAGCAGCTTAACGGGGTACAATGAGCAGTTCTTC.

The chain links TRBV4-1 to TRBJ1-1; 7 bases align to TRBD1. Looked up from germline, CDR1 is MGHRA and CDR2 is YSYEKL. The CDR3 covers 15 residues. V lost 3 bases to trimming and J lost 8 bases; unmatched junction nucleotides: 12. CDR3 nucleotide sequence: TGCGCCAGCAGCCATAGGGTAATACAGGGGCTCGAAGCTTTCTTT. Translation: CASSHRVIQGLEAFF.

The J gene is TRBJ1-6, the V gene TRBV11-2, with TRBD1 matching 10 bases. Germline CDR1 and CDR2: SGHAT and FQNNGV. The junction had 10 bases not matched to a gene; V was cut back by 5 bases and J by 9 bases. There are 16 residues in the CDR3. DNA of the CDR3: TGTGCCAGCAGCCGTATACACCGGGACAGGGGTTCACCCCTCCACTTT. Protein: CASSRIHRDRGSPLHF.

J is TRBJ2-3 and V is TRBV4-2; TRBD2 matches 10 bases. Germline-derived CDR1 and CDR2 are LGHNA and YNFKEQ. This CDR3 spans 18 amino acids. J gave up 7 bases and V 3 bases, and 16 bases lay outside the gene matches. The CDR3 DNA reads as TGTGCCAGCAGCCATGAAGGGGCATTAGCGGGGGGAAGAAATACGCAGTATTTT. Translation: CASSHEGALAGGRNTQYF.

This rearrangement joins TRBV6-5 to TRBJ2-7; D might be TRBD2 (5 bases). Germline-derived CDR1 and CDR2 are MNHEY and SVGAGI. Between the trimmed V and J ends, which lost 5 bases and 7 bases, there was a span of 21 bases. The CDR3 consists of 15 residues. The CDR3 spells CASSPHPDGTGEQYF. In DNA, the CDR3 is TGTGCCAGCAGTCCCCACCCCGACGGAACGGGAGAGCAGTACTTC.

The genes are TRBV30 and TRBJ1-1, with D tentatively TRBD1 (5 bases). Germline CDR1 is GTSNPN and CDR2 is SVGIG (reference sequence). There are 13 residues in the CDR3. Trimming stripped 5 bases from V and 6 bases from J, with 16 bases between. CDR3 sequence reads: CAWGGFSRAEAFF. The CDR3 nucleotides are TGTGCCTGGGGGGGGTTTTCTCGAGCTGAAGCTTTCTTT.

The chain couples TRBV11-1 to TRBJ2-5; the match to TRBD1 covers 8 bases. In germline, CDR1 is SGHAT, CDR2 FQDESV (reference sequence). The CDR3 length is 16 residues. With V trimmed by 3 bases and J by 5 bases, 11 bases remained unmatched. CDR3 region: CASSFGRQGRRETQYF. The CDR3 nucleotides are TGTGCCAGCAGCTTCGGTCGACAGGGGAGAAGGGAGACCCAGTACTTC.

The rearrangement links TRBV14 to TRBJ2-7; D unresolved. There are 15 residues in the CDR3. Germline V gives CDR1 SGHDN, CDR2 FVKESK. V was cut by 2 bases and J by 0 bases, with 11 bases left in between. The CDR3 protein is CASSQSGFSSYEQYF. CDR3 coding DNA: TGTGCCAGCAGCCAATCCGGGTTTAGCTCCTACGAGCAGTACTTC.

This chain uses TRBV7-8 with TRBJ2-2, with D tentatively TRBD2 (7 bases). This CDR3 spans 15 amino acids. The V gene's germline CDR1 is SGHVS and CDR2 FQNEAQ. V dropped 2 bases and J dropped 4 bases, with 11 bases sitting between them. CDR3 loop: CASSLQGRATGELFF. DNA of the CDR3: TGTGCCAGCAGCTTACAGGGGAGGGCCACCGGGGAGCTGTTTTTT.

The chain recombines TRBV15 with TRBJ1-1; 7 bases line up with TRBD1. The CDR3 is 13 residues long. Germline CDR1 and CDR2: LNHNV and YYDKDF (reference sequence). V lost 0 bases to trimming and J lost 11 bases; unmatched junction nucleotides: 6. The CDR3 here is CATSRDEGAGAFF. CDR3 nucleotide sequence: TGTGCCACCAGCAGAGACGAGGGGGCCGGGGCTTTCTTT.

CDR3 protein: CASSFADSEAFF. CDR3 DNA: TGTGCCAGCAGTTTCGCCGACAGTGAAGCTTTCTTT. The chain employs TRBV25-1 and TRBJ1-1; D is perhaps TRBD1 (5 bases). V was cut by 5 bases and J by 7 bases, with 11 bases left in between. The length of the CDR3 is 12 residues. Per germline, CDR1 MGHDK and CDR2 SYGVNS.

The chain employs TRBV10-1 and TRBJ2-1; tentatively, D is TRBD2 (6 bases). This CDR3 has 14 amino acids. Germline loops: CDR1 WNHNN, CDR2 SYGVQD (reference sequence). V lost 6 bases, J lost 5 bases, and 14 bases lay in between. The CDR3 DNA reads as TGCGCCAGCAGCCGGACTGGGGGGAACAATGAGCAGTTCTTC. It yields the protein CASSRTGGNNEQFF.

This clone was observed a single time. This chain uses TRBV29-1 with TRBJ1-2, with 8 bases fitting TRBD1. This CDR3 is 13 amino acids long. V lost 5 bases, J lost 1 base, and 3 bases stayed unmatched. The V gene's germline CDR1 is SQVTM and CDR2 ANQGSEA. In DNA, the CDR3 is TGCAGCGTTTGGACAGGGTTTAACTATGGCTACACCTTC. It codes for CSVWTGFNYGYTF.

Only a few counts were recorded for this clone. The genes are TRBV6-1 and TRBJ1-6, with D perhaps TRBD1 (6 bases). The CDR3 covers 15 residues. CDR1 and CDR2 from the germline V gene are MNHNS and SASEGT. V was shortened by 6 bases and J by 6 bases, with 15 bases between the two germline ends. Written as DNA, the CDR3 is TGTGCCAGCAGCAACGCGGGGGGCAGTAATTCACCCCTCCACTTT. It codes for CASSNAGGSNSPLHF.